Listed below are T cell receptor beta chains from one sample, sequenced in a study of shared clonotypes between healthy human individuals. Here immunoSEQ multiplex PCR was the method, and the copy in TCRdb shows in-frame clones only, minus some. The sample consists of around 200,000 clones, 60% to 75% of them appearing once. Input material: memory CD4+ T cells sorted from blood. The receptors were gathered from a man aged 30-40 years in good health. CDR3s include the opening cysteine and the closing phenylalanine or tryptophan. Fields, in order: J gene, V gene, D gene, clone size, CDR3 protein, CDR3 DNA. The D gene is left open where the match is weak. Some rows have no size entry. The others give once, few or many, or a class for an expanded clone.

TRBJ1-4 TRBV7-3 NA few CASSLQYGSKLFF TGTGCCAGCAGCTTACAATACGGGTCAAAACTGTTTTTT
TRBJ2-7 TRBV7-3 TRBD1 NA CASSPRTGRISYEQYF TGTGCCAGCAGCCCTAGGACAGGCCGCATCTCCTACGAGCAGTACTTC
TRBJ1-3 TRBV18 TRBD1 NA CASSKEGAQTNTIYF TGTGCCAGCTCTAAGGAGGGGGCGCAGACAAACACCATATATTTT
TRBJ2-1 TRBV2 NA NA CASSEGGRDQFF TGTGCCAGCAGTGAGGGAGGACGGGATCAGTTCTTC
TRBJ2-7 TRBV28 TRBD1 once CASSLLGQGRYEQYF TGTGCCAGCAGTTTGTTGGGACAGGGGCGATACGAGCAGTACTTC
TRBJ1-1 TRBV11-2 NA NA CASSLDRVETEAFF TGTGCCAGCAGCTTAGACAGGGTGGAGACTGAAGCTTTCTTT
TRBJ1-4 TRBV7-7 NA NA CASSLGGLNEKLFF TGTGCCAGCAGCTTAGGGGGACTTAATGAAAAACTGTTTTTT
TRBJ2-7 TRBV5-4 TRBD1 NA CATSESGQSYEQYF TGTGCCACTTCCGAATCGGGACAGAGTTACGAGCAGTACTTC
TRBJ2-7 TRBV27 TRBD1 NA CASSRTGGGSYEQYF TGTGCCAGCAGCCGGACAGGGGGCGGGTCCTACGAGCAGTACTTC
TRBJ2-7 TRBV5-4 NA few CASRHRGPLGKYF TGTGCCAGCAGACATCGGGGTCCATTAGGTAAGTACTTC
TRBJ2-3 TRBV11-2 NA NA CASSLTGDGTDTQYF TGTGCCAGCAGCTTAACGGGAGATGGCACAGATACGCAGTATTTT
TRBJ2-7 TRBV6-1 NA NA CASSVTWRTYEQYF TGTGCCAGCAGTGTAACGTGGCGAACCTACGAGCAGTACTTC
TRBJ2-6 TRBV19 NA NA CASRAASGANVLTF TGTGCCAGTCGGGCAGCCTCTGGGGCCAACGTCCTGACTTTC
TRBJ2-5 TRBV18 NA few CASSPPEVSETQYF TGTGCCAGCTCACCACCGGAAGTGAGTGAGACCCAGTACTTC
TRBJ1-3 TRBV5-5 NA few CASSTADTSSGNTIYF TGTGCCAGCAGCACGGCAGACACATCCTCTGGAAACACCATATATTTT
TRBJ1-5 TRBV6-1 NA NA CASSERWQGSDQPQHF TGTGCCAGCAGTGAACGGTGGCAGGGGAGTGATCAGCCCCAGCATTTT
TRBJ1-1 TRBV6-1 NA NA CASSENGGHADEAFF TGTGCCAGCAGTGAAAACGGGGGGCACGCCGATGAAGCTTTCTTT
TRBJ2-1 TRBV2 NA NA CASSRMNEQFF TGTGCCAGCAGCCGCATGAATGAGCAGTTCTTC
TRBJ2-7 TRBV30 TRBD2 NA CAAGNTSGSRNF TGTGCCGCAGGGAACACTAGCGGGAGCAGGAACTTC
TRBJ2-5 TRBV4-3 NA NA CASSQDWAMRPGTQYF TGCGCCAGCAGCCAAGATTGGGCCATGAGGCCCGGGACCCAGTACTTC
TRBJ2-7 TRBV5-4 NA NA CASSPGGRGAYEQYF TGTGCCAGCAGCCCGGGGGGCAGGGGGGCCTACGAGCAGTACTTC
TRBJ2-6 TRBV5-4 NA NA CASSLGGSSGANVLTF TGTGCCAGCAGCTTAGGCGGAAGCTCTGGGGCCAACGTCCTGACTTTC
TRBJ1-5 TRBV6-1 TRBD1 NA CASSYGQGNQPQHF TGTGCCAGCAGTTATGGACAGGGGAATCAGCCCCAGCATTTT
TRBJ1-1 TRBV18 NA NA CASSPSRDTMNTEAFF TGTGCCAGCTCACCGAGCCGGGACACCATGAACACTGAAGCTTTCTTT
TRBJ2-1 TRBV7-2 TRBD2 NA CASSSGATSASYNEQFF TGTGCCAGCAGCTCCGGAGCGACTAGCGCAAGCTACAATGAGCAGTTCTTC
TRBJ1-4 TRBV5-8 NA NA CASSSGPNEKLFF TGTGCCAGCAGCTCCGGTCCAAATGAAAAACTGTTTTTT
TRBJ2-3 TRBV2 NA NA CASKKEGGGTDTQYF TGTGCCAGCAAGAAGGAGGGCGGTGGGACAGATACGCAGTATTTT
TRBJ2-3 TRBV11-3 TRBD1 NA CASLPGQGERDTQYF TGTGCCAGCCTCCCCGGACAGGGGGAGAGAGATACGCAGTATTTT
TRBJ1-1 TRBV2 TRBD1 few CASSDRSNRGKAFF TGTGCCAGCAGTGATAGGTCAAACAGGGGGAAGGCTTTCTTT
TRBJ2-5 TRBV9 TRBD1 NA CASRLGTGGQETQYF TGTGCCAGCAGGCTAGGGACAGGGGGCCAAGAGACCCAGTACTTC
TRBJ1-1 TRBV6-5 NA NA CASSYIGQPQKAFF TGTGCCAGCAGTTACATAGGACAGCCGCAGAAAGCTTTCTTT
TRBJ2-2 TRBV7-9 NA NA CASSLSGELFF TGTGCCAGCAGCTTGTCCGGGGAGCTGTTTTTT
TRBJ1-1 TRBV6-6 NA NA CASRGTQTEAFF TGTGCCAGCAGAGGGACTCAGACTGAAGCTTTCTTT
TRBJ2-7 TRBV14 NA NA CATRQSSSYEQYF TGTGCCACCCGACAGTCCAGCTCCTACGAGCAGTACTTC
TRBJ2-1 TRBV9 TRBD2 NA CASSVVGAGVSGNEQFF TGTGCCAGCAGCGTAGTTGGAGCGGGAGTATCTGGGAATGAGCAGTTCTTC
TRBJ2-1 TRBV11-2 NA NA CASSPHHRDKSYNEQFF TGTGCCAGCAGCCCGCACCACAGGGATAAGTCCTACAATGAGCAGTTCTTC
TRBJ2-5 TRBV4-2 TRBD1 once CASSHSKGQTQETQYF TGTGCCAGCAGCCATTCGAAGGGACAGACCCAAGAGACCCAGTACTTC
TRBJ2-1 TRBV27 TRBD1 NA CASRDWDRDEDEQFF TGTGCCAGCAGGGACTGGGACAGGGATGAGGATGAGCAGTTCTTC
TRBJ2-7 TRBV7-9 NA NA CASSSSRGYSGFEQYF TGTGCCAGCAGCTCCTCCCGTGGTTATTCGGGCTTCGAGCAGTACTTC
TRBJ1-5 TRBV2 NA NA CASSETIRRNQPQHF TGTGCCAGCAGTGAAACGATTAGGAGGAATCAGCCCCAGCATTTT
TRBJ2-7 TRBV5-8 TRBD1 NA CASSSGTGKGNEQYF TGTGCCAGCAGCAGCGGGACAGGGAAAGGAAACGAGCAGTACTTC
TRBJ2-2 TRBV9 TRBD1 NA CASSFLDRQVTGELFF TGTGCCAGCAGCTTCCTGGACAGGCAGGTAACCGGGGAGCTGTTTTTT
TRBJ2-3 TRBV2 NA once CASSEALLLGQRDTQYF TGTGCCAGCAGTGAAGCGCTTTTACTAGGGCAGAGAGATACGCAGTATTTT
TRBJ1-3 TRBV5-1 NA NA CASSGPDAGNTIYF TGCGCCAGCAGCGGGCCCGACGCGGGAAACACCATATATTTT
TRBJ2-3 TRBV7-9 NA few CASSLLMASGDTQYF TGTGCCAGCAGCTTATTGATGGCATCGGGAGATACGCAGTATTTT
TRBJ2-3 TRBV10-3 TRBD1 few CAIRPGQGEVGTDTQYF TGTGCCATCAGACCCGGACAGGGAGAAGTGGGCACAGATACGCAGTATTTT
TRBJ2-7 TRBV27 NA NA CASSPSVGPYEQYF TGTGCCAGCAGTCCCTCCGTGGGACCCTACGAGCAGTACTTC
TRBJ1-5 TRBV5-1 NA few CASSLDPNQPQHF TGCGCCAGCAGCTTGGACCCCAATCAGCCCCAGCATTTT
TRBJ2-7 TRBV30 NA many CAWSVQLKEQYF TGTGCCTGGAGTGTACAGCTAAAAGAGCAGTACTTC
TRBJ2-7 TRBV7-9 NA NA CASSLDRDSYEQYF TGTGCCAGCAGCTTAGACAGGGACTCCTACGAGCAGTACTTC
TRBJ2-5 TRBV14 TRBD1 NA CASRGQEPGKTQYF TGTGCCAGCAGGGGACAGGAGCCAGGGAAGACCCAGTACTTC
TRBJ2-7 TRBV2 NA NA CASSYDYEQYF TGTGCCAGCAGTTACGACTACGAGCAGTACTTC